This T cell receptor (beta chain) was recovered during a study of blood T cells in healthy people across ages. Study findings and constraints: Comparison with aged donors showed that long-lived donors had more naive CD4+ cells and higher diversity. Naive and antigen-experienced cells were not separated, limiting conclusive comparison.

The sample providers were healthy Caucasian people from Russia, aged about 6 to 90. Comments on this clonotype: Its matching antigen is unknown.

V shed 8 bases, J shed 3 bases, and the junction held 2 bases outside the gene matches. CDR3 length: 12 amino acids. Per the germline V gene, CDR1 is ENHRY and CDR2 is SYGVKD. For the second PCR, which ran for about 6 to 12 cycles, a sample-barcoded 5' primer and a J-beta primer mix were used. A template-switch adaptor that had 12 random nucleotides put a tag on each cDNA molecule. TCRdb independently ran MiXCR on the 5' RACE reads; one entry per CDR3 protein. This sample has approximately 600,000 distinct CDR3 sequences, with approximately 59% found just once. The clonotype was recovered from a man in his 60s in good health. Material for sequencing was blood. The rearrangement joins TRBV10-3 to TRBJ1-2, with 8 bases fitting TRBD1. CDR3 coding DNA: TGTGCCATCGGACAGGGTCACTATGGCTACACCTTC. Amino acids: CAIGQGHYGYTF.